The 23 T cell receptor beta chains below were found in one sample sequenced in a study of identical twins. TCRdb re-analysed the 5' RACE reads in MiXCR, keeping a single row per CDR3 protein. Here the sample spans 250,000 to 300,000 distinct CDR3 sequences, nearly 9.5% being singletons. These data were also filed under a second study, of yellow fever vaccine responses in identical twins.

The sequenced sample was CD8+ T cells sorted from blood. The receptor set was obtained from a woman younger than 30 in good health.

This clonotype was recorded at least ten times. This chain joins TRBV9 and TRBJ2-4; TRBD2 aligns across 8 bases. This CDR3 spans 19 amino acids. Germline loops: CDR1 SGDLS, CDR2 YYNGEE. V dropped 0 bases and J dropped 0; count of bases not matched to a gene: 11. The chain's CDR3 is CASSVGGGTQMLAKNIQYF. The CDR3 region has the DNA TGTGCCAGCAGCGTAGGCGGGGGGACGCAAATGCTAGCCAAAAACATTCAGTACTTC.

This clonotype came up many times. CDR3 sequence (DNA): TGTGCCAGCAGCCAAGATGGCGGACTAGCGGTAGATACGCAGTATTTT. It encodes CASSQDGGLAVDTQYF. The gene calls are TRBV4-2 and TRBJ2-3; TRBD2 agrees at 10 bases. CDR1 is LGHNA, CDR2 YNFKEQ, per germline. This CDR3 spans 16 amino acids. V was clipped by 0 bases and J by 5 bases; unmatched bases: 5.

In this sample, this clonotype turned up a few times. V is TRBV2 and J is TRBJ2-1; D not resolved. Looked up from germline, CDR1 is SNHLY and CDR2 is FYNNEI. Trimming took off 1 base at V and 7 bases at J, with 11 bases between the two ends. CDR3 length equals 14 residues. CDR3 sequence reads: CASSEVTLGNEQFF. CDR3 in DNA: TGTGCCAGCAGTGAAGTGACTCTGGGGAATGAGCAGTTCTTC.

J is TRBJ2-5 and V is TRBV7-6, with D perhaps TRBD1 or TRBD2 (5 bases each). The CDR3 runs to 15 residues. Germline V lookup: CDR1 SGHVS, CDR2 FNYEAQ. V gave up 0 bases and J gave up 5 bases, with 13 bases separating them. CDR3 DNA sequence: TGTGCCAGCAGCTTAGCGGCGGGCCCAGGGGAGACCCAGTACTTC. This gives the protein CASSLAAGPGETQYF.

The J gene is TRBJ2-7, the V gene TRBV12-3 or TRBV12-4; a possible D gene is TRBD2 (7 bases). This CDR3 is built from 14 residues. Trimming pared 6 bases from V and 4 bases from J, leaving 16 bases between. CDR3: CASSTPGGLYEQYF. Here the CDR3 DNA reads TGTGCCAGCAGCACACCCGGGGGGCTATACGAGCAGTACTTC.

The chain couples TRBV20-1 to TRBJ2-1; TRBD2 agrees at 9 bases. The CDR3 is 14 amino acids. The trim removed 5 bases at V and 5 bases at J, leaving 7 bases unmatched. CDR1 and CDR2 (germline): DFQATT, SNEGSKA (reference sequence). CDR3 sequence (DNA): TGCAGTGCTCAGAGCGGGGGGCTCGACAATGAGCAGTTCTTC. It codes for CSAQSGGLDNEQFF.

This clonotype has a count of ten or more. The chain links TRBV29-1 to TRBJ2-3; the D call may be TRBD1 or TRBD2 (5 bases each). The CDR3 contains 16 residues. With 0 bases removed from V and 2 bases from J, the gap between germline ends came to 15 bases. Germline-derived CDR1 and CDR2 are SQVTM and ANQGSEA. The CDR3 spells CSVEDLPGRITDTQYF. Written as DNA, the CDR3 is TGCAGCGTTGAAGATCTCCCGGGGCGGATCACAGATACGCAGTATTTT.

V is TRBV6-5 and J is TRBJ2-5; 13 bases align to TRBD2. Unmatched junction bases numbered 11, after V lost 2 bases and J lost 2 bases. Per the germline V gene, CDR1 is MNHEY and CDR2 is SVGAGI. This CDR3 spans 19 amino acids. In nucleotides, the CDR3 is TGTGCCAGCAGTTACCCCTGGACTAGCGGGGGAGTAGGGCAAGAGACCCAGTACTTC. This gives the protein CASSYPWTSGGVGQETQYF.

This clonotype showed up just a few times. The V and J genes are TRBV29-1 and TRBJ2-7; TRBD2 agrees at 14 bases. V dropped 6 bases and J dropped 3; count of bases not matched to a gene: 10. CDR1 and CDR2 (germline): SQVTM, ANQGSEA. There are 16 residues in the CDR3. CDR3 coding DNA: TGCAGCGTCGTACCCGGGACTAGCGGGAGTCTCTACGAGCAGTACTTC. This gives the protein CSVVPGTSGSLYEQYF.

This clonotype has just one count. V gene TRBV7-9 combines with J gene TRBJ2-5; 9 bases are a match to TRBD1. V lost 1 base, J lost 12 bases, and 15 bases stayed unmatched. There are 16 residues in the CDR3. The germline V gene has CDR1 SEHNR and CDR2 FQNEAQ (reference sequence). The chain's CDR3 is CASSLDSQGAWEKEYF. The CDR3 nucleotides are TGTGCCAGCAGCTTAGATTCACAGGGGGCGTGGGAGAAAGAGTACTTC.

This clonotype occurred many times. In DNA, the CDR3 is TGTGCCAGCAGCCAGAGAGGTAGCGGGGTTCAGCAGTTCTTC. Residues: CASSQRGSGVQQFF. The gene calls are TRBV7-3 and TRBJ2-1, with 8 bases fitting TRBD2. The CDR3 is made up of 14 amino acids. V lost 5 bases and J lost 11; bases outside the gene matches: 11. CDR1 is SGHTA and CDR2 is FQGTGA in the germline V gene.

The rearrangement joins TRBV27 to TRBJ2-1; 12 nucleotides line up with TRBD2. Germline V lookup: CDR1 MNHEY, CDR2 SMNVEV (reference sequence). The length of the CDR3 is 17 residues. V shed 4 bases, J shed 9 bases, and the junction held 13 bases outside the gene matches. Written as DNA, the CDR3 is TGTGCCAGCAGTTCACCCCGGACTAGCGGGGACCAAGGTGAGCAGTTCTTC. It specifies CASSSPRTSGDQGEQFF.

This clonotype was seen repeatedly, ten times or more. This chain uses TRBV7-6 with TRBJ2-1; the match to TRBD2 covers 10 bases. Germline V gene lookup returns CDR1 SGHVS and CDR2 FNYEAQ. This CDR3 contains 15 residues. Germline trimming cut 1 base from V and 7 bases from J; bases unmatched to any gene: 4. The CDR3 DNA is TGTGCCAGCAGCTTAGAAGCGGGAGGGCAGAATGAGCAGTTCTTC. Its protein product is CASSLEAGGQNEQFF.

CDR3: CASSPTSGGTHYEQYF. CDR3 DNA: TGTGCCAGCAGCCCGACTAGCGGGGGTACACACTACGAGCAGTACTTC. The chain couples TRBV7-8 to TRBJ2-7, with 12 bases aligning to TRBD2. The CDR3 is 16 amino acids. V shed 5 bases and J 3 bases; nucleotides not matched to a gene: 8. CDR1 is SGHVS and CDR2 is FQNEAQ in the germline V gene.

In this sample, this clonotype turned up a few times. The chain links TRBV29-1 to TRBJ2-7; the match to TRBD2 covers 9 bases. Losses at the gene ends were 4 bases for V and 5 bases for J; bases not matched to a gene: 9. The CDR3 has 14 residues. The V gene's germline CDR1 is SQVTM and CDR2 ANQGSEA. The CDR3 loop reads CSVVGGRASHEQYF. CDR3 in DNA: TGCAGCGTTGTCGGCGGGAGGGCCTCACACGAGCAGTACTTC.

This clonotype was picked up many times. This chain links TRBV28 with TRBJ2-7; D possibly uses TRBD1 or TRBD2 (5 bases each). Trimming stripped 5 bases from V and 6 bases from J, with 17 bases between. This CDR3 is built from 14 residues. In germline, CDR1 is MDHEN, CDR2 SYDVKM. The CDR3 here is CASSPRDQNPEQYF. CDR3 nucleotides: TGTGCCAGCAGTCCTCGGGACCAAAATCCCGAGCAGTACTTC. Full variable domain (rest looked up from reference TRBV28 and TRBJ2-7): DVKVTQSSRYLVKRTGEKVFLECVQDMDHENMFWYRQDPGLGLRLIYFSYDVKMKEKGDIPEGYSVSREKKERFSLILESASTNQTSMYLCASSPRDQNPEQYFGPGTRLTVT.

This clonotype was picked up a small number of times. J is TRBJ2-5 and V is TRBV7-6; possible D gene TRBD1, 6 bases. Trimming took off 1 base at V and 1 base at J, with 16 bases between the two ends. The CDR3 consists of 17 residues. Germline CDR1 and CDR2: SGHVS and FNYEAQ. The CDR3 spells CASSLVQGPEPQETQYF. CDR3 DNA sequence: TGTGCCAGCAGCTTAGTTCAGGGGCCGGAACCCCAAGAGACCCAGTACTTC.

This clonotype was detected a few times. The chain uses TRBV11-1 and TRBJ2-3; D remains ambiguous. Trimming cost V 5 bases and J 2 bases, with 14 bases left between them. CDR3 length equals 15 residues. Germline-derived CDR1 and CDR2 are SGHAT and FQDESV (reference sequence). The CDR3 region has the DNA TGTGCCAGCAGCCACAGTAGGGCGGACACAGATACGCAGTATTTT. Protein sequence: CASSHSRADTDTQYF.

The table lists this clonotype with many counts. The chain employs TRBV4-2 and TRBJ1-2; 8 positions agree with TRBD1. The CDR3 consists of 13 residues. From germline, CDR1 is LGHNA and CDR2 YNFKEQ. J was trimmed by 8 bases and V by 4 bases; bases with no gene match: 6. The CDR3 sequence: CASSPQGAEGYTF. The CDR3 DNA sequence: TGTGCCAGCAGCCCCCAGGGGGCAGAGGGCTACACCTTC.

This clonotype has a handful of counts. The V and J genes are TRBV2 and TRBJ2-3, with 10 nucleotides matching TRBD2. Trimming took 3 bases from V and 4 from J; bases not matched to a gene: 19. The CDR3 covers 20 residues. Germline CDR1 SNHLY, CDR2 FYNNEI. The CDR3 nucleotides are TGTGCCAGCAGTGACGGTCCAGCGGGGGGGCCAACAATAGTGTCAGATACGCAGTATTTT. Its translation is CASSDGPAGGPTIVSDTQYF.

This clonotype was counted at least ten times. The chain joins TRBV7-9 to TRBJ1-1; D gene ambiguous. V was pared by 1 base and J by 7 bases, with 7 bases between. CDR3 length equals 12 residues. From germline, CDR1 is SEHNR and CDR2 FQNEAQ (reference sequence). The CDR3 bases are TGTGCCAGCAGCTTAGAGCAGATTGAAGCTTTCTTT. Protein product: CASSLEQIEAFF.

This clonotype was seen ten or more times. V usage is TRBV7-9 and J usage is TRBJ2-1; D is unclear. This CDR3 comprises 12 residues. Deletions cut 1 base from V and 7 bases from J, with 5 bases between. The V gene's germline CDR1 is SEHNR and CDR2 FQNEAQ (reference sequence). For the CDR3, the DNA is TGTGCCAGCAGCTTAGATCTAAATGAGCAGTTCTTC. Translating gives CASSLDLNEQFF.

The chain uses TRBV28 and TRBJ2-5; the D gene is possibly TRBD1 (6 bases). This CDR3 has 15 amino acids. V dropped 2 bases and J dropped 0 bases, with 10 bases sitting between them. The germline V gene has CDR1 MDHEN and CDR2 SYDVKM. The CDR3 region has the DNA TGTGCCAGCAGTTTAAGGGACATGTACCAAGAGACCCAGTACTTC. Translating it yields CASSLRDMYQETQYF.